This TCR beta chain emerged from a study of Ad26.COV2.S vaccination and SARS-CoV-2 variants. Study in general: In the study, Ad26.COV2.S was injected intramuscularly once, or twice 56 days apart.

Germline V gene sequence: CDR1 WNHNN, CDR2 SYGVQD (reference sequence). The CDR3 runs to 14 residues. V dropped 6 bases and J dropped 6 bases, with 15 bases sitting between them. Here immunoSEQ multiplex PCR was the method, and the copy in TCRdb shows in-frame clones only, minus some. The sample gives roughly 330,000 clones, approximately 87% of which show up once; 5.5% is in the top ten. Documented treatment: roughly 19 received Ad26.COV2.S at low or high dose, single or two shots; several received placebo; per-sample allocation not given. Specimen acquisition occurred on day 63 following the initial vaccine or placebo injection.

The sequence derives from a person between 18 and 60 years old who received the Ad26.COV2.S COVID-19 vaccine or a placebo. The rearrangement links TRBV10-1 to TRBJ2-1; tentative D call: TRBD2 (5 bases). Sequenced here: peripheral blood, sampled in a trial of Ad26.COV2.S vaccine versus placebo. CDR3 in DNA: TGCGCCAGCAGCTCCGCCCAACGGGGCAATGAGCAGTTCTTC. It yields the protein CASSSAQRGNEQFF.